This T cell receptor (beta chain) was identified during a study of T cell changes during pregnancy in multiple sclerosis. Some clones are missing from TCRdb's copy, which holds only in-frame ones; the method was immunoSEQ multiplex PCR. Of about 40,000 clones in the sample, 75% to 90% were seen once. Unmatched junction bases numbered 6, after V lost 4 bases and J lost 3 bases. Germline CDR1 reads SGDLS; CDR2 reads YYNGEE. CDR3 length equals 14 residues. The starting material was peripheral blood, obtained in the first trimester of pregnancy. This clonotype was sampled from a female donor in good health, enrolled as a control in a pregnancy study. The chain recombines TRBV9 with TRBJ1-2; 7 positions match TRBD1. The CDR3 loop is CASSSQGVYYGYTF. CDR3 nucleotides: TGTGCCAGCAGCTCTCAGGGGGTATACTATGGCTACACCTTC.